This T cell receptor (beta chain) was captured in a study of control samples from healthy donors and cancer patients. The V gene's germline CDR1 is LNHDA and CDR2 SQIVND (reference sequence). After removal of 4 bases from V and 7 bases from J, the junction contained 8 bases not matched to a gene. The CDR3 length is 16 residues. Data came from immunoSEQ multiplex PCR; TCRdb stores just in-frame clones and leaves some out. The data contain about 120,000 clones, 92% of them singletons. This receptor was identified in a woman aged 45-59 years in good health. The rearrangement links TRBV19 to TRBJ2-2; 11 bases agree with TRBD1. Sequenced: blood. CDR3 nucleotides: TGTGCCAGTAGTACCCGGACAGGGGGCGAGGTCGGGGAGCTGTTTTTT. Translated: CASSTRTGGEVGELFF.